Shown below are 31 T cell receptor beta chains from a single sample sequenced in a study of identical twins. TCRdb analysed the 5' RACE reads with MiXCR anew, one entry per CDR3 protein. Here the sample spans nearly 200,000 distinct CDR3 sequences, roughly 15% being singletons. These data also featured in a second study, about T cells expressing NK-cell markers.

Sequencing used CD8+ T cells sorted from blood. The origin of the receptors is a woman aged 18-29 years in good health.

This chain connects TRBV6-1 to TRBJ1-1; the D is unclear. V dropped 2 bases and J dropped 11 bases, with 9 bases sitting between them. CDR3 length equals 11 residues. Germline CDR1 is MNHNS and CDR2 is SASEGT. The CDR3: CASSETPDAFF. CDR3 DNA: TGTGCCAGCAGTGAAACCCCGGATGCTTTCTTT.

This clonotype was observed a handful of times. This chain uses TRBV7-9 with TRBJ2-2; 10 bases line up with TRBD2. This CDR3 has 16 amino acids. CDR1 and CDR2 from the germline V gene are SEHNR and FQNEAQ (reference sequence). Trimming at V came to 2 bases and at J to 1 base, leaving 1 base not matched to a gene. This CDR3 reads CASSLRTSGNTGELFF. The CDR3 coding sequence is TGTGCCAGCAGCTTAAGGACTAGCGGGAACACCGGGGAGCTGTTTTTT.

This clonotype has more than one count but fewer than ten. V gene TRBV7-2 combines with J gene TRBJ2-3; the D gene is possibly TRBD2 (7 bases). CDR3 length: 16 residues. Per the germline V gene, CDR1 is SGHTA and CDR2 is FQGNSA. Trimming stripped 1 base from V and 4 bases from J, with 15 bases between. CDR3 nucleotides: TGTGCCAGCAGCTTAGTGAGGGGAGGGGGGGCAGATACGCAGTATTTT. Translating it yields CASSLVRGGGADTQYF.

This clonotype came up a few times. This chain connects TRBV12-3 or TRBV12-4 to TRBJ2-1, with 10 positions matching TRBD2. The CDR3 runs 15 residues. The junction had 4 bases not matched to a gene; V was cut back by 6 bases and J by 2 bases. CDR3 protein: CASSGGLAAYNEQFF. The DNA for the CDR3 is TGTGCCAGCAGCGGAGGACTAGCGGCCTACAATGAGCAGTTCTTC.

The V call is TRBV29-1, the J call TRBJ2-1; 11 bases match TRBD2. CDR3 size: 15 residues. CDR1 is SQVTM, CDR2 ANQGSEA, per germline. Germline trimming cut 1 base from V and 8 bases from J; bases unmatched to any gene: 7. The CDR3 sequence: CSVEVTSGSGDEQFF. The CDR3 bases are TGCAGCGTTGAAGTTACTAGCGGGAGCGGAGATGAGCAGTTCTTC.

This clonotype has just a few counts. The chain is built from TRBV13 and TRBJ2-1; 12 bases are shared with TRBD2. V lost 4 bases to trimming and J lost 7 bases; unmatched junction nucleotides: 14. The germline CDR1 and CDR2 sequences are PRHDT and FYEKMQ (reference sequence). This CDR3 region has 18 residues. The DNA for the CDR3 is TGTGCCAGCAGCTGGAGGCTAGCGGGGGGGCCGGGTGAGAATGAGCAGTTCTTC. It specifies CASSWRLAGGPGENEQFF.

This clonotype has more than one count but fewer than ten. The chain employs TRBV19 and TRBJ2-7, with D hard to call. The V end was cut by 8 bases, the J end by 4 bases, with 15 bases between. This CDR3 comprises 13 residues. Germline CDR1 is LNHDA and CDR2 is SQIVND (reference sequence). CDR3 sequence: CASGPGTTYEQYF. The CDR3 nucleotides are TGTGCCAGTGGCCCTGGAACTACTTACGAGCAGTACTTC.

This clonotype has at least ten counts. One end of the junction varies from germline; a read error may be responsible. The chain couples TRBV7-2 to TRBJ2-7; no firm D call. Germline CDR1 and CDR2: SGHTA and FQGNSA. This CDR3 is 12 amino acids long. CDR3 protein: CASSLVGYEQYF. CDR3 in DNA: TGCGCCAGCAGCTTGGTAGGTTACGAGCAGTACTTC. The variable domain in full, completed from reference TRBV7-2 and TRBJ2-7, reads GAGVSQSPSNKVTEKGKDVELRCDPISGHTALYWYRQSLGQGLEFLIYFQGNSAPDKSGLPSDRFSAERTGGSVSTLTIQRTQQEDSAVYLCASSLVGYEQYFGPGTRLTVT.

The chain uses TRBV12-3 or TRBV12-4 and TRBJ1-2, with unresolved D. The CDR3 has 13 amino acids. With 3 bases removed from V and 1 base from J, the gap between germline ends came to 6 bases. This chain's CDR3 is CASSFVLNYGYTF. CDR3 in DNA: TGTGCCAGCAGTTTCGTCCTTAACTATGGCTACACCTTC.

This clonotype appeared a few times. The rearrangement uses TRBV12-3 or TRBV12-4 and TRBJ1-4; tentative D call: TRBD1 (5 bases). V dropped 6 bases and J dropped 0 bases, with 8 bases sitting between them. This CDR3 contains 14 residues. The chain's CDR3 is CASRDTATNEKLFF. CDR3 sequence (DNA): TGTGCCAGCAGGGACACCGCAACTAATGAAAAACTGTTTTTT.

This clonotype was detected only a few times. CDR3 sequence (DNA): TGTGCCAGCAGCTCCGGGGGGTTGGGGGAGACCCAGTACTTC. The encoded protein is CASSSGGLGETQYF. The chain links TRBV5-6 to TRBJ2-5, with 7 bases matching TRBD2. From germline, CDR1 is SGHDT and CDR2 YYEEEE. V lost 3 bases to trimming and J lost 5 bases; unmatched junction nucleotides: 7. The CDR3 has 14 amino acids.

This CDR3 reads CASRADSNTGELFF. The DNA of the CDR3 is TGTGCCAGCAGAGCGGACAGTAACACCGGGGAGCTGTTTTTT. The J gene is TRBJ2-2, the V gene TRBV7-9, with TRBD1 as a possible D gene (6 bases). The CDR3 loop spans 14 amino acids. Trimming took off 6 bases at V and 2 bases at J, with 10 bases between the two ends. Germline-derived CDR1 and CDR2 are SEHNR and FQNEAQ (reference sequence).

This chain joins TRBV7-9 and TRBJ2-1; D is possibly TRBD2 (5 bases). The CDR3 is 12 residues long. Germline loops: CDR1 SEHNR, CDR2 FQNEAQ (reference sequence). The germline V and J ends were trimmed by 6 bases and 8 bases, with 11 bases remaining between them. The DNA of the CDR3 is TGTGCCAGCAGTTCATTGGGAGATGAGCAGTTCTTC. Translating it yields CASSSLGDEQFF.

The V and J genes are TRBV20-1 and TRBJ2-1; D might be TRBD1 (5 bases). Per germline, CDR1 DFQATT and CDR2 SNEGSKA (reference sequence). Trimming pared 2 bases from V and 10 bases from J, leaving 21 bases between. The CDR3 loop spans 15 amino acids. The CDR3 sequence: CSARLADKNLYEQFF. The DNA for the CDR3 is TGCAGTGCTAGACTGGCGGACAAGAATCTCTACGAGCAGTTCTTC.

This chain joins TRBV7-8 and TRBJ2-2; D call uncertain. V was cut by 2 bases and J by 4 bases, with 11 bases left in between. Germline V gene sequence: CDR1 SGHVS, CDR2 FQNEAQ. The CDR3 extends over 15 amino acids. The CDR3 reads CASSLTPSGTGELFF. In nucleotides, the CDR3 is TGTGCCAGCAGCTTAACGCCTTCGGGCACCGGGGAGCTGTTTTTT.

The chain recombines TRBV20-1 with TRBJ2-3, with D possibly TRBD2 on 5 matching bases. Trimming shortened V by 0 bases and J by 1 base, and 14 bases separated the two germline ends. The length of the CDR3 is 16 residues. Germline loops: CDR1 DFQATT, CDR2 SNEGSKA (reference sequence). CDR3 in DNA: TGCAGTGCTAGAGATGGGCGGGTCGTAGGCACAGATACGCAGTATTTT. Protein product: CSARDGRVVGTDTQYF.

The V call is TRBV20-1, the J call TRBJ2-7; D unclear. Trimming took 4 bases from V and 0 from J, leaving 4 bases between them. The CDR3 totals 11 residues. Germline V gene data show CDR1 as DFQATT and CDR2 as SNEGSKA (reference sequence). CDR3 in amino acids: CSATVSYEQYF. CDR3 sequence (DNA): TGCAGTGCTACTGTCTCCTACGAGCAGTACTTC.

This clonotype was seen a few times. V gene TRBV9 combines with J gene TRBJ2-7; D may be TRBD1 or TRBD2 (5 bases each). Trimming pared 4 bases from V and 3 bases from J, leaving 11 bases between. There are 13 residues in the CDR3. Germline CDR1 reads SGDLS; CDR2 reads YYNGEE. The CDR3: CASSSVGDYEQYF. CDR3 in DNA: TGTGCCAGCAGCTCCGTGGGGGACTACGAGCAGTACTTC.

This clonotype occurred a few times. This chain connects TRBV7-8 to TRBJ2-1, with TRBD2 identical over 8 bases. CDR1 is SGHVS and CDR2 is FQNEAQ in the germline V gene. This CDR3 has 14 residues. V gave up 1 base and J gave up 7 bases; unmatched junction bases: 3. CDR3 region: CASSLGRGGNEQFF. As DNA, the CDR3 is TGTGCCAGCAGCTTAGGGCGCGGGGGGAATGAGCAGTTCTTC.

The V gene is TRBV5-5, the J gene TRBJ2-2, with TRBD1 identical over 7 bases. The CDR3 has 15 residues. CDR1 is SGHKS, CDR2 YYEKEE, per germline (reference sequence). The V segment lost 2 bases and the J segment 3 bases; nucleotides outside the gene matches: 4. The DNA for the CDR3 is TGTGCCAGCAGCTTCATGCAGGGGGACACCGGGGAGCTGTTTTTT. Its protein product is CASSFMQGDTGELFF.

In its sample, this clonotype was seen once. V gene TRBV6-1 combines with J gene TRBJ2-5; D call uncertain. Trimming cost V 6 bases and J 0 bases, with 11 bases left between them. The germline V gene has CDR1 MNHNS and CDR2 SASEGT. The CDR3 is made up of 14 amino acids. The CDR3 DNA reads as TGTGCCAGCAGGGTCAACCCCAACCAAGAGACCCAGTACTTC. Translation: CASRVNPNQETQYF.

This clonotype was found a few times. This chain uses TRBV12-3 or TRBV12-4 with TRBJ2-3; TRBD1 matches 9 bases. The CDR3 has 16 residues. V lost 3 bases, J lost 2 bases, and 6 bases stayed unmatched. CDR3 sequence: CASSFTGTGFTDTQYF. DNA for the CDR3: TGTGCCAGCAGTTTTACCGGGACAGGGTTCACAGATACGCAGTATTTT.

This clonotype occurred a few times. The J gene is TRBJ1-6, the V gene TRBV12-3 or TRBV12-4; tentative D call: TRBD1 (5 bases). This CDR3 has 13 amino acids. V lost 8 bases to trimming and J lost 17 bases, with 22 bases between them. CDR3 sequence (DNA): TGTGCCAGCGCCGCCGGGGGGATTCGCCGCGTCCACTTT. Amino acid sequence: CASAAGGIRRVHF.

This clonotype has only a few counts. The rearrangement uses TRBV20-1 and TRBJ1-1, with D unclear. This CDR3 contains 16 residues. V gave up 0 bases and J gave up 6 bases, with 20 bases separating them. CDR1 and CDR2 (germline): DFQATT, SNEGSKA (reference sequence). The CDR3 DNA follows: TGCAGTGCTAGAGATAAAGGCCGGGAGGGATTCCCTGAAGCTTTCTTT. It translates to CSARDKGREGFPEAFF.

This clonotype came up a few times. V is TRBV20-1 and J is TRBJ2-7, with D uncertain. The length of the CDR3 is 12 residues. Germline CDR1 is DFQATT and CDR2 is SNEGSKA (reference sequence). V was clipped by 6 bases and J by 2 bases, with 11 bases between them. CDR3 DNA sequence: TGCAGTGCCGAGACTGGGCCCTACGAGCAGTACTTC. Translated: CSAETGPYEQYF.

This clonotype was seen more than once but under ten times. The chain couples TRBV6-2 or TRBV6-3 to TRBJ2-1; 10 bases match TRBD2. Germline V gene lookup returns CDR1 MNHEY and CDR2 SVGEGT. This CDR3 has 17 amino acids. The ends lost 8 bases at V and 7 bases at J; junction bases unmatched: 17. The CDR3 reads CASSALKTGLAWNEQFF. The CDR3 DNA follows: TGTGCCAGCTCAGCGCTAAAAACGGGACTAGCGTGGAATGAGCAGTTCTTC.

The rearrangement links TRBV11-2 to TRBJ2-1; 7 bases are shared with TRBD1. This CDR3 spans 14 amino acids. The V segment lost 2 bases and the J segment 5 bases; nucleotides outside the gene matches: 3. Germline-derived CDR1 and CDR2 are SGHAT and FQNNGV. CDR3 sequence (DNA): TGTGCCAGCAGCTTACTACAGGGGCACAATGAGCAGTTCTTC. This codes for CASSLLQGHNEQFF.

With regard to this clonotype: This may be a read error: a much more frequent sequence differs by one nucleotide. The chain is built from TRBV6-4 and TRBJ1-5; a possible D gene is TRBD1 (6 bases). This CDR3 spans 15 amino acids. Trimming left V 6 bases short and J 2 bases short, with 14 bases between. CDR1 and CDR2 from the germline V gene are MRHNA and SNTAGT. CDR3 loop: CASSLDSWGNQPQHF. CDR3 nucleotide sequence: TGTGCCAGCAGCTTGGACAGTTGGGGCAATCAGCCCCAGCATTTT.

The chain links TRBV4-1 to TRBJ2-1, with D possibly being TRBD2 (6 bases). V lost 4 bases and J 0 bases, leaving 13 bases between the germline ends. Germline loops: CDR1 MGHRA, CDR2 YSYEKL. CDR3 length: 16 residues. The CDR3 loop reads CASSLLAERSYNEQFF. In DNA form, the CDR3 reads TGCGCCAGCAGCCTGTTAGCGGAGCGCTCCTACAATGAGCAGTTCTTC.

This sequence joins TRBV11-2 and TRBJ1-4; 8 nucleotides agree with TRBD1. The germline V gene encodes CDR1 SGHAT and CDR2 FQNNGV. V lost 5 bases, J lost 7 bases, and 9 bases stayed unmatched. The CDR3 length is 15 residues. Here the CDR3 DNA reads TGTGCCAGCAGCAAAGGACAGGGAAGGGCTGAAAAACTGTTTTTT. This sequence encodes CASSKGQGRAEKLFF.

The J gene is TRBJ2-1, the V gene TRBV12-3 or TRBV12-4, with 11 bases aligning to TRBD2. With V trimmed by 9 bases and J by 8 bases, 12 bases remained unmatched. CDR3 size: 15 residues. This CDR3 reads CASNQPGLAVDEQFF. CDR3 DNA: TGTGCCAGTAATCAACCGGGACTAGCGGTGGATGAGCAGTTCTTC.